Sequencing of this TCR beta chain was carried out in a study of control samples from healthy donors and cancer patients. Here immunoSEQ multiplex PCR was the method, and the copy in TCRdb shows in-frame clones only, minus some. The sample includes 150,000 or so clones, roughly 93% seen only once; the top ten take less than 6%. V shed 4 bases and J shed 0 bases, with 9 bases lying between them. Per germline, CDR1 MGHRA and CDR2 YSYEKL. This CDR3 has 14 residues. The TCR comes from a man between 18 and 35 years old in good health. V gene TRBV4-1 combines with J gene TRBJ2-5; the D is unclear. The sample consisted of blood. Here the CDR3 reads CASSLYNYQETQYF. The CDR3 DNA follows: TGCGCCAGCAGCCTCTACAACTACCAAGAGACCCAGTACTTC.